This passage covers 26 T cell receptor beta chains from one sample sequenced in a study of blood T cell repertoires in COVID-19. The method was immunoSEQ multiplex PCR; TCRdb's version includes in-frame clones alone and lacks a portion of them. The data show about 190,000 clones, approximately 91% seen once. The sequencing sample was made of peripheral blood. These receptors were taken from a woman between 40 and 50 years old who had recovered from COVID-19.

The rearrangement uses TRBV9 and TRBJ2-2; TRBD2 is a possible D gene (5 bases). Germline-derived CDR1 and CDR2 are SGDLS and YYNGEE. The CDR3 length is 16 residues. V lost 0 bases, J lost 5 bases, and 14 bases lay in between. In DNA, the CDR3 is TGTGCCAGCAGCGTAGAGGCTAGCCCTAGGACCGGGGAGCTGTTTTTT. It yields the protein CASSVEASPRTGELFF.

The chain joins TRBV5-1 to TRBJ1-5; D call uncertain. The germline V and J ends were trimmed by 5 bases and 0 bases, with 6 bases remaining between them. The germline V gene has CDR1 SGHRS and CDR2 YFSETQ. The CDR3 consists of 13 residues. The CDR3 spells CASSTDSNQPQHF. The CDR3 bases are TGCGCCAGCAGTACAGATAGCAATCAGCCCCAGCATTTT.

This chain connects TRBV6-6 to TRBJ2-2, with 8 bases lining up with TRBD2. J lost 0 bases, V lost 5 bases, and 20 bases had no gene match. The CDR3 has 21 amino acids. The V gene's germline CDR1 is MNHNY and CDR2 SVGAGI (reference sequence). The CDR3, as DNA: TGTGCCAGCAGTCTCGGGGGGGGCCCTAATATTTACATATCGAACACCGGGGAGCTGTTTTTT. The encoded protein is CASSLGGGPNIYISNTGELFF.

The rearrangement links TRBV7-9 to TRBJ1-1, with TRBD1 identical over 8 bases. The CDR3 runs 14 residues. CDR1 is SEHNR, CDR2 FQNEAQ, per germline (reference sequence). Unmatched junction bases numbered 5, after V lost 5 bases and J lost 3 bases. The CDR3 bases are TGTGCCAGCAGCCCCGACAGGGGTCACACTGAAGCTTTCTTT. Protein product: CASSPDRGHTEAFF.

This clone came up once. The rearrangement uses TRBV15 and TRBJ2-2, with 8 bases identical to TRBD1. Germline CDR1 is LNHNV and CDR2 is YYDKDF (reference sequence). This CDR3 spans 17 amino acids. The V segment lost 0 bases and the J segment 8 bases; nucleotides outside the gene matches: 11. CDR3 residues: CATSRDLGTGLAGELFF. The CDR3 DNA follows: TGTGCCACCAGCAGAGATTTGGGGACAGGTCTTGCTGGGGAGCTGTTTTTT.

J is TRBJ2-7 and V is TRBV6-5; 8 nucleotides align to TRBD1. This CDR3 is built from 14 residues. Trimming took 6 bases from V and 0 from J; bases not matched to a gene: 4. CDR1 and CDR2 (germline): MNHEY, SVGAGI. CDR3 DNA sequence: TGTGCCAGCAGGTACAGGGGGTCCTCCTACGAGCAGTACTTC. It codes for CASRYRGSSYEQYF.

This clone was seen just once. The gene calls are TRBV11-2 and TRBJ2-5; D possibly corresponds to TRBD2 (6 bases). Between the trimmed V and J ends, which lost 5 bases and 5 bases, there was a span of 18 bases. In germline, CDR1 is SGHAT, CDR2 FQNNGV. The CDR3 consists of 15 residues. The CDR3 nucleotides read TGTGCCAGCAGCACAGGAGGGGCAGGCGGGGAGACCCAGTACTTC. Its translation: CASSTGGAGGETQYF.

The chain uses TRBV28 and TRBJ2-1; D is uncertain. CDR3 size: 12 residues. V gave up 2 bases and J gave up 15 bases, with 14 bases separating them. Germline CDR1 MDHEN, CDR2 SYDVKM. CDR3 DNA sequence: TGTGCCAGCAGTTTAACCCTGCTAGTCCGGTTCTTC. This sequence encodes CASSLTLLVRFF.

This clone occurred a few times. The chain combines TRBV19 with TRBJ1-1; 7 bases match TRBD1. Germline V lookup: CDR1 LNHDA, CDR2 SQIVND (reference sequence). V gave up 6 bases and J gave up 6 bases; unmatched junction bases: 4. The CDR3 loop spans 12 amino acids. CDR3 DNA: TGTGCCAGTAGGTACAGGGGCGCTGAAGCTTTCTTT. Its protein product is CASRYRGAEAFF.

This clone was counted a few times. This chain links TRBV7-9 with TRBJ2-1; 11 positions match TRBD2. CDR1 is SEHNR and CDR2 is FQNEAQ in the germline V gene (reference sequence). The CDR3 totals 18 residues. Trimming at V came to 0 bases and at J to 7 bases, leaving 11 bases not matched to a gene. CDR3 nucleotide sequence: TGTGCCAGCAGCTTAGCGCCGGGACTAGCGGTCCCTCATAATGAGCAGTTCTTC. Residues: CASSLAPGLAVPHNEQFF.

CDR3 residues: CASMGRHNEKLFF. In nucleotides, the CDR3 is TGTGCCAGCATGGGCAGACATAATGAAAAACTGTTTTTT. This sequence joins TRBV27 and TRBJ1-4; D call uncertain. The CDR3 totals 13 residues. Germline CDR1 and CDR2: MNHEY and SMNVEV (reference sequence). The germline V and J ends were trimmed by 7 bases and 4 bases, with 10 bases remaining between them.

V and J are TRBV27 and TRBJ1-2; D is perhaps TRBD1 (5 bases). CDR1 and CDR2 from the germline V gene are MNHEY and SMNVEV (reference sequence). This CDR3 region has 13 residues. V was trimmed by 1 base and J by 8 bases, leaving 11 bases between them. The CDR3 here is CASSLWAGFGYTF. In DNA, the CDR3 is TGTGCCAGCAGTTTATGGGCAGGGTTCGGCTACACCTTC.

The V gene is TRBV7-2, the J gene TRBJ2-1; TRBD2 aligns across 8 bases. Germline V gene data show CDR1 as SGHTA and CDR2 as FQGNSA. The ends lost 4 bases at V and 3 bases at J; junction bases unmatched: 2. This CDR3 region has 14 residues. In nucleotides, the CDR3 is TGTGCCAGCAGCTCTAGCGGGTTCTACAATGAGCAGTTCTTC. Translated, it gives CASSSSGFYNEQFF.

This rearrangement joins TRBV29-1 to TRBJ2-1; D call uncertain. This CDR3 region has 13 residues. Deletions cut 2 bases from V and 4 bases from J, with 9 bases between. Looked up from germline, CDR1 is SQVTM and CDR2 is ANQGSEA. In DNA, the CDR3 is TGCAGCGTTGAAATGTCCAGATACAATGAGCAGTTCTTC. This gives the protein CSVEMSRYNEQFF.

The V call is TRBV28, the J call TRBJ2-1; D is undetermined. Looked up from germline, CDR1 is MDHEN and CDR2 is SYDVKM. The CDR3 has 13 residues. V lost 6 bases and J 2 bases, leaving 8 bases between the germline ends. CDR3 amino acids: CASSPPTYNEQFF. The CDR3 DNA follows: TGTGCCAGCAGCCCCCCCACCTACAATGAGCAGTTCTTC.

CDR3 nucleotide sequence: TGTGCCAGCAGCTACCGGACTAGCTCGGACACCGGGGAGCTGTTTTTT. Translated: CASSYRTSSDTGELFF. The chain employs TRBV3-1 (or the pseudogene TRBV3-2) and TRBJ2-2, with 8 positions matching TRBD2. The CDR3 is made up of 16 amino acids. Germline V gives CDR1 LGHDT, CDR2 YNNKEL (reference sequence). Unmatched junction bases numbered 8, after V lost 5 bases and J lost 3 bases.

V usage is TRBV11-1 and J usage is TRBJ2-7, with 10 bases fitting TRBD1. CDR3 length: 14 residues. V shed 5 bases and J 5 bases; nucleotides not matched to a gene: 6. Germline V gene lookup returns CDR1 SGHAT and CDR2 FQDESV (reference sequence). CDR3 residues: CASSHRGQGNEQYF. The CDR3, as DNA: TGTGCCAGCAGCCACAGGGGACAGGGGAACGAGCAGTACTTC.

The V call is TRBV3-1 (or the pseudogene TRBV3-2), the J call TRBJ1-2; D gene ambiguous. The CDR3 loop spans 15 amino acids. Trimming left V 4 bases short and J 4 bases short, with 16 bases between. Germline V gene sequence: CDR1 LGHDT, CDR2 YNNKEL (reference sequence). The CDR3 reads CASSPLLGAGYGYTF. The CDR3 nucleotides read TGTGCCAGCAGCCCCCTTTTGGGCGCAGGCTATGGCTACACCTTC.

This chain joins TRBV27 and TRBJ1-1; D perhaps matches TRBD1 (6 bases). The CDR3 has 12 residues. V gave up 6 bases and J gave up 11 bases, with 16 bases separating them. The germline CDR1 and CDR2 sequences are MNHEY and SMNVEV (reference sequence). The CDR3 DNA sequence: TGTGCCAGCAGACAGATCAGGGGAGCGGCTTTCTTT. Protein sequence: CASRQIRGAAFF.

The chain combines TRBV6-5 with TRBJ1-5, with D hard to call. Germline V lookup: CDR1 MNHEY, CDR2 SVGAGI. The CDR3 consists of 16 residues. V lost 2 bases and J lost 1, with 12 bases in between. The CDR3 loop is CASSYRAGGSNQPQHF. Here the CDR3 DNA reads TGTGCCAGCAGTTACCGGGCAGGAGGCAGCAATCAGCCCCAGCATTTT.

The chain couples TRBV7-6 to TRBJ2-5, with 7 bases that match TRBD1. Germline values: CDR1 SGHVS, CDR2 FNYEAQ. The J segment lost 5 bases and the V segment lost 5 bases, leaving 11 bases of the junction unmatched. There are 15 residues in the CDR3. CDR3 region: CASSLLTGFEETQYF. CDR3 DNA: TGTGCCAGCAGCCTCCTGACAGGGTTTGAGGAGACCCAGTACTTC.

V usage is TRBV29-1 and J usage is TRBJ2-5; D gene unclear. The CDR3 has 11 amino acids. The V end was cut by 8 bases, the J end by 8 bases, with 15 bases between. CDR1 SQVTM and CDR2 ANQGSEA come from the germline V gene. This chain's CDR3 is CSTKVTDTQYF. CDR3 in DNA: TGCAGCACCAAAGTAACAGACACCCAGTACTTC.

This clone was found a few times. The chain uses TRBV19 and TRBJ2-7; 11 positions match TRBD2. CDR3 length: 15 residues. From germline, CDR1 is LNHDA and CDR2 SQIVND (reference sequence). V lost 5 bases and J lost 1; bases outside the gene matches: 4. The CDR3 loop is CASSPGTSGSYEQYF. The CDR3 coding sequence is TGTGCCAGTAGTCCTGGGACTAGCGGATCCTACGAGCAGTACTTC. Combining the CDR3 with reference TRBV19 and TRBJ2-7 gives the whole variable domain DGGITQSPKYLFRKEGQNVTLSCEQNLNHDAMYWYRQDPGQGLRLIYYSQIVNDFQKGDIAEGYSVSREKKESFPLTVTSAQKNPTAFYLCASSPGTSGSYEQYFGPGTRLTVT.

This clone was picked up a small number of times. CDR3 nucleotide sequence: TGTGCCAGTAGTGAGGGTCGAGGCCAGCCCCAGCATTTT. Translated, it gives CASSEGRGQPQHF. The V and J genes are TRBV19 and TRBJ1-5; D is unresolved. The V end lost 5 bases, the J end lost 7 bases, and 12 bases lay between the germline ends. Germline values: CDR1 LNHDA, CDR2 SQIVND (reference sequence). The CDR3 is 13 residues long.

V is TRBV7-6 and J is TRBJ2-5; 8 positions agree with TRBD2. J gave up 2 bases and V 1 base, and 3 bases lay outside the gene matches. Germline CDR1 is SGHVS and CDR2 is FNYEAQ. This CDR3 contains 15 residues. The CDR3 here is CASSLDGRGQETQYF. The CDR3 DNA reads as TGTGCCAGCAGCTTAGACGGGAGGGGGCAAGAGACCCAGTACTTC.

This clone occurred a few times. J is TRBJ1-1 and V is TRBV28; D not certain. CDR3 length equals 14 residues. In germline, CDR1 is MDHEN, CDR2 SYDVKM. Trimming removed 5 bases at V and 1 base at J, with 11 bases between. CDR3 loop: CASSGRRRNTEAFF. In DNA, the CDR3 is TGTGCCAGCAGTGGGAGACGGAGGAACACTGAAGCTTTCTTT.